This TCR beta chain stems from a study of shared clonotypes between healthy human individuals. Replicate PCRs from sorted subsets contained approximately 190 ng DNA, which is around 30,000 T cell genomes. The table came from immunoSEQ multiplex PCR; TCRdb's copy has only in-frame clones and leaves some out. The sample has over a million clones, around 98% seen once. Germline trimming cut 5 bases from V and 4 bases from J; bases unmatched to any gene: 11. CDR3 size: 16 residues. Germline assignment: CDR1 SGHVS and CDR2 FQNEAQ. The TCR comes from a man aged 25-45 years in good health. The rearrangement uses TRBV7-8 and TRBJ2-1; 7 bases fit TRBD2. The source material was naive CD4+ T cells sorted from blood. Indicated subset: CD45RA+ positively selected. CDR3 region: CASSGPPAAGYNEQFF. CDR3 nucleotide sequence: TGTGCCAGCAGCGGGCCCCCGGCAGCGGGATACAATGAGCAGTTCTTC.